This T cell receptor (beta chain) came from a study of cytomegalovirus exposure and HLA in healthy donors. Study in general: Some 180 million T cells yielded approximately 110 million unique TCR beta sequences in earlier analysis.

The CDR3 covers 15 residues. Germline V gives CDR1 LNHDA, CDR2 SQIVND (reference sequence). J lost 1 base, V lost 10 bases, and 12 bases had no gene match. The PCR contained 60 Vbeta and 13 Jbeta primers. Some clones are missing from TCRdb's copy, which holds only in-frame ones; the method was immunoSEQ multiplex PCR. This table has around 200,000 clones, about three quarters appearing once. The chain combines TRBV19 with TRBJ2-7; 8 nucleotides line up with TRBD1. The source is a woman aged 60 to 75 in good health and CMV-seropositive. Source material: PBMCs. CDR3: CATKKDGTGSYEQYF. CDR3 DNA sequence: TGTGCCACCAAGAAGGACGGGACAGGATCCTACGAGCAGTACTTC.